These T cell receptor beta chains were read from a single sample in a study of cytomegalovirus exposure and HLA in healthy donors. Only in-frame clones appear in the TCRdb table, and some are missing; sequencing was by immunoSEQ multiplex PCR. In the table there are just over 95,000 clones, under 80% of which are singletons. Sequencing input: PBMCs. The receptors here all came from a human donor in good health. CDR3s include the opening cysteine and the closing phenylalanine or tryptophan. Fields, in order: J gene, CDR3 length, V gene, D gene, clone size, CDR3 DNA, CDR3 protein. The D gene is left open where the match is weak. A row's size may be missing; if present it is once, few, many or a size class.

j_call: TRBJ2-7
cdr3_length: 15
v_call: TRBV10-3
d_call: .
clone_size: few
cdr3_nt: TGTGCCATCAGTGAAAATGGAGTATCCAACTACGAGCAGTACTTC
cdr3_aa: CAISENGVSNYEQYF

j_call: TRBJ2-5
cdr3_length: 15
v_call: TRBV5-1
d_call: TRBD2
clone_size: .
cdr3_nt: TGCGCCAGCAGCTTGGCCCTAGCGGGGGGGGAGACCCAGTACTTC
cdr3_aa: CASSLALAGGETQYF

j_call: TRBJ2-5
cdr3_length: 16
v_call: TRBV15
d_call: TRBD2
clone_size: once
cdr3_nt: TGTGCCACCAGCAGAGCTGGGACTAGCGGCCAAGAGACCCAGTACTTC
cdr3_aa: CATSRAGTSGQETQYF

j_call: TRBJ2-1
cdr3_length: 14
v_call: TRBV6-5
d_call: .
clone_size: .
cdr3_nt: TGTGCCAGCAGTTACGGACAATCCTACAATGAGCAGTTCTTC
cdr3_aa: CASSYGQSYNEQFF

j_call: TRBJ2-7
cdr3_length: 14
v_call: TRBV5-8
d_call: .
clone_size: .
cdr3_nt: TGTGCCAGCAGCCTGCTAGCACCTAGATACGAGCAGTACTTC
cdr3_aa: CASSLLAPRYEQYF

j_call: TRBJ1-1
cdr3_length: 15
v_call: TRBV6-5
d_call: TRBD1
clone_size: .
cdr3_nt: TGTGCCAGCAGACTTAAAACAGGGGGTTCTTTAGAAGCTTTCTTT
cdr3_aa: CASRLKTGGSLEAFF

j_call: TRBJ2-1
cdr3_length: 12
v_call: TRBV29-1
d_call: TRBD1
clone_size: .
cdr3_nt: TGCAGCTCCCCGGACAGGGCGAATGAGCAGTTCTTC
cdr3_aa: CSSPDRANEQFF

j_call: TRBJ2-3
cdr3_length: 14
v_call: TRBV7-2
d_call: TRBD1
clone_size: .
cdr3_nt: TGTGCCAGCAGCAAACCAGGGGGTGCAGATACGCAGTATTTT
cdr3_aa: CASSKPGGADTQYF

j_call: TRBJ2-2
cdr3_length: 15
v_call: TRBV2
d_call: .
clone_size: .
cdr3_nt: TGTGCCAGCAGGGCACTAGCCGGGGGCACCGGGGAGCTGTTTTTT
cdr3_aa: CASRALAGGTGELFF

j_call: TRBJ2-7
cdr3_length: 17
v_call: TRBV15
d_call: .
clone_size: once
cdr3_nt: TGTGCCACCAGCAGAGATCAGGCAGGGGCAAGCTCCTACGAGCAGTACTTC
cdr3_aa: CATSRDQAGASSYEQYF

j_call: TRBJ1-5
cdr3_length: 18
v_call: TRBV5-6
d_call: .
clone_size: few
cdr3_nt: TGTGCCAGCAGCTTGGCAGGGGCCGAATCAAATAGCAATCAGCCCCAGCATTTT
cdr3_aa: CASSLAGAESNSNQPQHF

j_call: TRBJ1-5
cdr3_length: 13
v_call: TRBV30
d_call: TRBD1
clone_size: .
cdr3_nt: TGTGCCTGGAAAGGACAGGGGAATCAGCCCCAGCATTTT
cdr3_aa: CAWKGQGNQPQHF

j_call: TRBJ2-7
cdr3_length: 14
v_call: TRBV19
d_call: .
clone_size: .
cdr3_nt: TGTGCCAGTAGTATAGGCGGACAGTTCCTCGAGCAGTACTTC
cdr3_aa: CASSIGGQFLEQYF

j_call: TRBJ2-1
cdr3_length: 16
v_call: TRBV7-9
d_call: .
clone_size: .
cdr3_nt: TGTGCCAGCAGCTTAGGTCTCATACAAACATACAATGAGCAGTTCTTC
cdr3_aa: CASSLGLIQTYNEQFF

j_call: TRBJ2-5
cdr3_length: 15
v_call: TRBV5-8
d_call: TRBD2
clone_size: .
cdr3_nt: TGTGCCAGCAGCCCCCGGGCGGGAGGTGGAGAGACCCAGTACTTC
cdr3_aa: CASSPRAGGGETQYF

j_call: TRBJ1-1
cdr3_length: 12
v_call: TRBV19
d_call: .
clone_size: .
cdr3_nt: TGTGCCAGTCGCCGTAACAGGGAGCAAGCTTTCTTT
cdr3_aa: CASRRNREQAFF

j_call: TRBJ2-6
cdr3_length: 18
v_call: TRBV5-1
d_call: .
clone_size: once
cdr3_nt: TGCGCCAGCAGCTTGGGACTAGTGGTTGGCTCTGGGGCCAACGTCCTGACTTTC
cdr3_aa: CASSLGLVVGSGANVLTF

j_call: TRBJ1-2
cdr3_length: 15
v_call: TRBV19
d_call: .
clone_size: .
cdr3_nt: TGTGCCAGTAGTATTGACGGGCAGGGGCAGCATGGCTACACCTTC
cdr3_aa: CASSIDGQGQHGYTF

j_call: TRBJ2-7
cdr3_length: 14
v_call: TRBV19
d_call: .
clone_size: .
cdr3_nt: TGTGCCAGTGGAACAGGGGGGGCATCCTACGAGCAGTACTTC
cdr3_aa: CASGTGGASYEQYF

j_call: TRBJ1-6
cdr3_length: 12
v_call: TRBV19
d_call: .
clone_size: .
cdr3_nt: TGTGCCAGTAGTATTCGCCAGTCACCCCTCCACTTT
cdr3_aa: CASSIRQSPLHF

j_call: TRBJ2-2
cdr3_length: 16
v_call: TRBV18
d_call: .
clone_size: few
cdr3_nt: TGTGCCAGCTCACCCCGGCGGGGAATTGGTACCGGGGAGCTGTTTTTT
cdr3_aa: CASSPRRGIGTGELFF

j_call: TRBJ2-2
cdr3_length: 15
v_call: TRBV29-1
d_call: .
clone_size: .
cdr3_nt: TGCAGCGTTACGTCCTCAGGGGCGCGTGGCGGGGAGCTGTTTTTT
cdr3_aa: CSVTSSGARGGELFF

j_call: TRBJ1-3
cdr3_length: 14
v_call: TRBV30
d_call: .
clone_size: .
cdr3_nt: TGTGCCCGCGCGAGAGGACATCAAGGGGACACCATATATTTT
cdr3_aa: CARARGHQGDTIYF

j_call: TRBJ1-6
cdr3_length: 15
v_call: TRBV27
d_call: .
clone_size: .
cdr3_nt: TGTGCCAGCAGTTTATCGGAGAGGTATAATTCACCCCTCCACTTT
cdr3_aa: CASSLSERYNSPLHF

j_call: TRBJ1-3
cdr3_length: 16
v_call: TRBV5-1
d_call: .
clone_size: .
cdr3_nt: TGCGCCAGCAGCTTGACCCCCGGAGTCTCTGGAAACACCATATATTTT
cdr3_aa: CASSLTPGVSGNTIYF

j_call: TRBJ1-5
cdr3_length: 15
v_call: TRBV25-1
d_call: .
clone_size: few
cdr3_nt: TGTGCCAGCAGTGAAAGGGGCGAGGGCAATCAGCCCCAGCATTTT
cdr3_aa: CASSERGEGNQPQHF

j_call: TRBJ1-3
cdr3_length: 15
v_call: TRBV5-4
d_call: .
clone_size: .
cdr3_nt: TGTGCCAGCAGCTCCGTTACAGGGTCTGGAAACACCATATATTTT
cdr3_aa: CASSSVTGSGNTIYF

j_call: TRBJ1-1
cdr3_length: 11
v_call: TRBV5-6
d_call: .
clone_size: .
cdr3_nt: TGTGCCAGCAGCTCCGGTCGGGAAGCTTTCTTT
cdr3_aa: CASSSGREAFF

j_call: TRBJ2-3
cdr3_length: 13
v_call: TRBV29-1
d_call: .
clone_size: .
cdr3_nt: TGCAGCCTCAACAGGGTTGTAGCAGATACGCAGTATTTT
cdr3_aa: CSLNRVVADTQYF

j_call: TRBJ1-4
cdr3_length: 15
v_call: TRBV7-9
d_call: .
clone_size: few
cdr3_nt: TGTGCCAGCAGCTTAGTTGGGGCAGCAGGTGAAAAACTGTTTTTT
cdr3_aa: CASSLVGAAGEKLFF

j_call: TRBJ2-7
cdr3_length: 15
v_call: TRBV21-1
d_call: .
clone_size: .
cdr3_nt: TGTGCCAGCACTTCTAGCGGGGGGGCTAGGAGGGAGCAGTACTTC
cdr3_aa: CASTSSGGARREQYF

j_call: TRBJ1-2
cdr3_length: 13
v_call: TRBV6-1
d_call: .
clone_size: .
cdr3_nt: TGTGCCAGCAGCGGCTCGAGGCACTATGGCTACACCTTC
cdr3_aa: CASSGSRHYGYTF

j_call: TRBJ1-1
cdr3_length: 14
v_call: TRBV4-1
d_call: .
clone_size: .
cdr3_nt: TGCGCCAGCTCTAGGGAGAATGTGAACACTGAAGCTTTCTTT
cdr3_aa: CASSRENVNTEAFF

j_call: TRBJ2-2
cdr3_length: 16
v_call: TRBV11-2
d_call: TRBD1
clone_size: few
cdr3_nt: TGTGCCAGCAGCCCCGGTTGGACAGGGGACACCGGGGAGCTGTTTTTT
cdr3_aa: CASSPGWTGDTGELFF

j_call: TRBJ2-3
cdr3_length: 16
v_call: TRBV12-5
d_call: .
clone_size: .
cdr3_nt: TGTGCTAGTGGTTTGGTTATATCCGTAAGCACAGATACGCAGTATTTT
cdr3_aa: CASGLVISVSTDTQYF

j_call: TRBJ2-2
cdr3_length: 16
v_call: TRBV11-2
d_call: .
clone_size: .
cdr3_nt: TGTGCCAGCAGCTTAGTCAGGTCCGTAAACACCGGGGAGCTGTTTTTT
cdr3_aa: CASSLVRSVNTGELFF

j_call: TRBJ2-3
cdr3_length: 16
v_call: TRBV4-2
d_call: .
clone_size: .
cdr3_nt: TGTGCCAGCAGCCAAGGGACTAACCTCCCCACAGATACGCAGTATTTT
cdr3_aa: CASSQGTNLPTDTQYF

j_call: TRBJ1-2
cdr3_length: 12
v_call: TRBV11-2
d_call: .
clone_size: .
cdr3_nt: TGTGCCAGCAGCCCCGGCTGGGCTGGCTACACCTTC
cdr3_aa: CASSPGWAGYTF

j_call: TRBJ1-5
cdr3_length: 13
v_call: TRBV7-7
d_call: .
clone_size: .
cdr3_nt: TGTGCCAGCAGCTTAAGTGGAGGCCAGCCCCAGCATTTT
cdr3_aa: CASSLSGGQPQHF

j_call: TRBJ1-3
cdr3_length: 13
v_call: TRBV6-1
d_call: .
clone_size: once
cdr3_nt: TGTGCCAGCAGTGTGGCGGGAGGAAACACCATATATTTT
cdr3_aa: CASSVAGGNTIYF

j_call: TRBJ2-7
cdr3_length: 13
v_call: TRBV7-2
d_call: .
clone_size: few
cdr3_nt: TGTGCCAGCAGCCCGGGACTGACATACGAGCAGTACTTC
cdr3_aa: CASSPGLTYEQYF

j_call: TRBJ2-5
cdr3_length: 14
v_call: TRBV6-5
d_call: .
clone_size: .
cdr3_nt: TGTGCCAGCAGTAAAGGGGCCTACCAAGAGACCCAGTACTTC
cdr3_aa: CASSKGAYQETQYF